These 29 T cell receptor beta chains were sequenced from one sample in a study of human T cells and chemical hapten exposure. TCRdb redid the calling of the RACE reads with MiXCR, one entry per CDR3 protein. Of some 400,000 distinct CDR3 sequences listed, more than 4.5% are singletons. As for time point: patch test 1, 2 weeks after DPC sensitization. Treatment given: therapeutic diphenylcyclopropenone sensitization with weekly scalp DPC. The sample here was whole blood, taken in connection with sensitization to the hapten diphenylcyclopropenone (DPC). These receptor sequences come from a woman aged 45-65 years with alopecia areata. Some clones in this sample may be carry-over from other donors' samples.

This clonotype was picked up many times. The chain combines TRBV13 with TRBJ2-7; TRBD2 might be the D (7 bases). The V gene lost 3 bases and the J gene lost 4 bases, with 13 bases spanning the gap. The germline CDR1 and CDR2 sequences are PRHDT and FYEKMQ (reference sequence). The length of the CDR3 is 14 residues. Written as DNA, the CDR3 is TGTGCCAGCAGCTTGCGGGGGCGGCCATACGAGCAGTACTTC. It translates to CASSLRGRPYEQYF.

This clonotype was found many times. The chain recombines TRBV20-1 with TRBJ2-1; 9 positions agree with TRBD1. Germline V gene data show CDR1 as DFQATT and CDR2 as SNEGSKA (reference sequence). The CDR3 contains 14 residues. V lost 6 bases, J lost 7 bases, and 10 bases stayed unmatched. The CDR3 loop reads CSAPIQGARNEQFF. In nucleotides, the CDR3 is TGCAGTGCCCCGATACAGGGGGCGCGGAATGAGCAGTTCTTC.

The table lists this clonotype with many counts. V gene TRBV20-1 combines with J gene TRBJ1-5; D is unclear. Germline V gene sequence: CDR1 DFQATT, CDR2 SNEGSKA (reference sequence). This CDR3 region has 14 residues. Trimming left V 6 bases short and J 5 bases short, with 17 bases between. The CDR3 DNA reads TGCAGTGCATCTGACACCGGGCTACATCAGCCCCAGCATTTT. It translates to CSASDTGLHQPQHF.

The V and J genes are TRBV19 and TRBJ2-7, with TRBD2 as a possible D gene (6 bases). The CDR3 runs 14 residues. The V gene's germline CDR1 is LNHDA and CDR2 SQIVND (reference sequence). Trimming removed 5 bases at V and 5 bases at J, with 16 bases between. The CDR3 spells CASSPYGTSNEQYF. The DNA of the CDR3 is TGTGCCAGTAGTCCTTACGGGACTTCTAACGAGCAGTACTTC.

In this sample, this clonotype turned up many times. V usage is TRBV13 and J usage is TRBJ2-3; D gene unclear. The V and J ends lost 8 bases and 0 bases respectively, with 12 bases between them. The germline CDR1 and CDR2 sequences are PRHDT and FYEKMQ (reference sequence). The CDR3 is 14 residues long. CDR3 nucleotides: TGTGCCAGCGGCATGGAGATTAGCACAGATACGCAGTATTTT. Its translation: CASGMEISTDTQYF.

This rearrangement joins TRBV30 to TRBJ2-1; 10 positions match TRBD2. The CDR3 consists of 14 residues. The germline V gene has CDR1 GTSNPN and CDR2 SVGIG (reference sequence). After removal of 3 bases from V and 8 bases from J, the junction contained 7 bases not matched to a gene. CDR3 nucleotides: TGTGCCTGGAGCGGGGGACTAGCGAGGCATGAGCAGTTCTTC. The encoded protein is CAWSGGLARHEQFF.

V and J are TRBV7-9 and TRBJ2-7; the match to TRBD2 covers 10 bases. Trimming took 0 bases from V and 3 from J; bases not matched to a gene: 11. Per germline, CDR1 SEHNR and CDR2 FQNEAQ (reference sequence). CDR3 length: 18 residues. CDR3 nucleotide sequence: TGTGCCAGCAGCTTAGCAGGAGGTCTAGCGGGGGCCAGCTACGAGCAGTACTTC. The encoded protein is CASSLAGGLAGASYEQYF.

The gene calls are TRBV7-9 and TRBJ2-7; 10 nucleotides match TRBD2. The J segment lost 2 bases and the V segment lost 5 bases, leaving 9 bases of the junction unmatched. Germline V gene sequence: CDR1 SEHNR, CDR2 FQNEAQ (reference sequence). This CDR3 is built from 16 residues. Here the CDR3 DNA reads TGTGCCAGCAGCCCCCGATCTAGCGGGGGAGCCTACGAGCAGTACTTC. It specifies CASSPRSSGGAYEQYF. The full variable domain, in which reference TRBV7-9 and TRBJ2-7 provide the parts outside the CDR3, is DTGVSQNPRHKITKRGQNVTFRCDPISEHNRLYWYRQTLGQGPEFLTYFQNEAQLEKSRLLSDRFSAERPKGSFSTLEIQRTEQGDSAMYLCASSPRSSGGAYEQYFGPGTRLTVT.

The chain has TRBV7-2 and TRBJ2-4; 7 positions agree with TRBD1. This CDR3 has 16 residues. Per germline, CDR1 SGHTA and CDR2 FQGNSA. V shed 5 bases, J shed 0 bases, and the junction held 7 bases outside the gene matches. CDR3 sequence (DNA): TGTGCCAGCAGCCCCCAGCAGGGGGTAGCCAAAAACATTCAGTACTTC. It translates to CASSPQQGVAKNIQYF.

This clonotype has more than one count but fewer than ten. V gene TRBV13 combines with J gene TRBJ2-7; D unclear. The ends were cut back, 5 bases at V and 6 bases at J, with 17 bases in the middle. Per the germline V gene, CDR1 is PRHDT and CDR2 is FYEKMQ (reference sequence). This CDR3 has 14 amino acids. CDR3 nucleotides: TGTGCCAGCAGCCATCATTCCGCACAGAGCGAGCAGTACTTC. Its translation: CASSHHSAQSEQYF.

In this sample, this clonotype turned up many times. The rearrangement uses TRBV24-1 and TRBJ2-1, with D tentatively TRBD2 (6 bases). V gave up 5 bases and J gave up 3 bases, with 7 bases separating them. The CDR3 runs to 13 residues. The germline V gene has CDR1 KGHDR and CDR2 SFDVKD. The CDR3 nucleotides read TGTGCCACCAGTGGGGACTTCTACAATGAGCAGTTCTTC. Translation: CATSGDFYNEQFF.

The V call is TRBV27, the J call TRBJ1-5; D unclear. V lost 1 base and J 2 bases, leaving 15 bases between the germline ends. The V gene's germline CDR1 is MNHEY and CDR2 SMNVEV (reference sequence). The CDR3 spans 17 residues. CDR3 coding DNA: TGTGCCAGCAGTTTATTCGGGGTGGAGGTGGGCAATCAGCCCCAGCATTTT. Residues: CASSLFGVEVGNQPQHF.

There are many counts of this clonotype. V and J are TRBV6-6 and TRBJ1-1; D is undetermined. V was trimmed by 6 bases and J by 8 bases, leaving 10 bases between them. CDR3 length equals 11 residues. CDR1 is MNHNY, CDR2 SVGAGI, per germline (reference sequence). CDR3: CASSRRNEAFF. CDR3 DNA sequence: TGTGCCAGCAGCCGCCGAAACGAAGCTTTCTTT.

This clonotype was counted many times. The chain uses TRBV19 and TRBJ1-6; maybe TRBD1 (5 bases). CDR1 LNHDA and CDR2 SQIVND come from the germline V gene (reference sequence). The CDR3 spans 16 residues. V lost 7 bases, J lost 0 bases, and 13 bases lay in between. CDR3 sequence: CASNRDAFSYNSPLHF. CDR3 DNA: TGTGCCAGTAATAGGGACGCCTTCTCCTATAATTCACCCCTCCACTTT. Variable domain in full (rest from reference TRBV19 and TRBJ1-6): DGGITQSPKYLFRKEGQNVTLSCEQNLNHDAMYWYRQDPGQGLRLIYYSQIVNDFQKGDIAEGYSVSREKKESFPLTVTSAQKNPTAFYLCASNRDAFSYNSPLHFGNGTRLTVT.

The J gene is TRBJ1-3, the V gene TRBV12-3 or TRBV12-4; a possible D gene is TRBD1 (6 bases). CDR3 length equals 15 residues. The V gene lost 7 bases and the J gene lost 2 bases, with 15 bases spanning the gap. The CDR3 spells CASTLGGGPGNTIYF. The CDR3 DNA is TGTGCCAGCACCCTGGGGGGGGGCCCTGGAAACACCATATATTTT.

This clonotype was counted many times. Here the CDR3 DNA reads TGTGCCAGCTCACCCCCTTTGGGGAGAAGTTCCTACAATGAGCAGTTCTTC. Encoded protein: CASSPPLGRSSYNEQFF. This sequence joins TRBV18 and TRBJ2-1, with D tentatively TRBD2 (5 bases). V dropped 3 bases and J dropped 1 base, with 16 bases sitting between them. Germline values: CDR1 KGHSH, CDR2 LQKENI. CDR3 size: 17 residues.

The table lists this clonotype with a few counts. In DNA, the CDR3 is TGTGCCAGCAGCGTAGCTACACGGACAGGGGATGGCTACACCTTC. Encoded protein: CASSVATRTGDGYTF. The V call is TRBV9, the J call TRBJ1-2; 9 bases are a match to TRBD1. CDR1 is SGDLS and CDR2 is YYNGEE in the germline V gene. The CDR3 consists of 15 residues. V shed 0 bases and J 6 bases; nucleotides not matched to a gene: 6.

The V call is TRBV6-6, the J call TRBJ2-1; 11 nucleotides line up with TRBD1. Per germline, CDR1 MNHNY and CDR2 SVGAGI (reference sequence). CDR3 length equals 16 residues. With 0 bases clipped from V and 3 bases from J, the junction kept 1 base outside the gene matches. CDR3 bases: TGTGCCAGCAGTTACTCGGGACAGGGGGGCTACAATGAGCAGTTCTTC. This sequence encodes CASSYSGQGGYNEQFF.

This clonotype was seen many times. The rearrangement uses TRBV29-1 and TRBJ2-7, with 10 positions matching TRBD1. The germline gives CDR1 SQVTM, CDR2 ANQGSEA. CDR3 length equals 15 residues. J lost 0 bases, V lost 6 bases, and 8 bases had no gene match. CDR3 coding DNA: TGCAGCGTCCCTACTGGACAGGGGGTCTCCTACGAGCAGTACTTC. It codes for CSVPTGQGVSYEQYF.

This clonotype was found many times. The chain links TRBV29-1 to TRBJ2-5; 7 nucleotides align to TRBD2. The CDR3 loop spans 15 amino acids. Germline V CDR1 and CDR2: SQVTM, ANQGSEA. V gave up 0 bases and J gave up 5 bases; unmatched junction bases: 9. CDR3 protein: CSVEERRGRGETQYF. In nucleotides, the CDR3 is TGCAGCGTTGAAGAACGGCGCGGGAGAGGGGAGACCCAGTACTTC.

This clonotype was recorded at least ten times. This chain connects TRBV5-1 to TRBJ2-7; D is undetermined. The germline V gene has CDR1 SGHRS and CDR2 YFSETQ. The CDR3 runs to 14 residues. With 0 bases removed from V and 7 bases from J, the gap between germline ends came to 14 bases. Written as DNA, the CDR3 is TGCGCCAGCAGCTTGGACACCCCCTTCGGTGAGCAGTACTTC. Its translation is CASSLDTPFGEQYF.

A remark on this clonotype: Germline is not matched at one junction end, which may reflect a read error. The chain has TRBV12-3 or TRBV12-4 and TRBJ2-1, with D perhaps matching TRBD1 or TRBD2 (6 bases each). The CDR3 runs to 13 residues. CDR3 loop: CASSPREGGEQIF. CDR3 nucleotide sequence: TGTGCCAGCAGTCCCCGAGAGGGGGGTGAGCAGATCTTC.

This clonotype was counted ten times or more. The rearrangement uses TRBV5-5 and TRBJ2-7; tentative D call: TRBD2 (6 bases). Germline V lookup: CDR1 SGHKS, CDR2 YYEKEE (reference sequence). This CDR3 contains 16 residues. V dropped 0 bases and J dropped 3 bases, with 16 bases sitting between them. The CDR3 spells CASSLAGGEGIYEQYF. Here the CDR3 DNA reads TGTGCCAGCAGCTTGGCCGGGGGAGAAGGGATCTACGAGCAGTACTTC.

This clonotype was observed a handful of times. This chain uses TRBV28 with TRBJ2-1; D call uncertain. The CDR3 consists of 13 residues. V lost 7 bases and J lost 8, with 15 bases in between. Germline assignment: CDR1 MDHEN and CDR2 SYDVKM. CDR3: CASNIASVDEQFF. The CDR3 DNA follows: TGTGCCAGCAACATAGCAAGTGTCGATGAGCAGTTCTTC.

This chain joins TRBV4-1 and TRBJ2-6, with TRBD2 identical over 7 bases. The J segment lost 0 bases and the V segment lost 4 bases, leaving 12 bases of the junction unmatched. Germline V gene lookup returns CDR1 MGHRA and CDR2 YSYEKL. The CDR3 loop spans 19 amino acids. CDR3 residues: CASSLVYRGVDSGANVLTF. The CDR3 region has the DNA TGCGCCAGCAGCCTCGTATACCGGGGGGTGGACTCTGGGGCCAACGTCCTGACTTTC.

In this sample, this clonotype turned up many times. The chain couples TRBV10-3 to TRBJ1-5; 7 nucleotides match TRBD1. The CDR3 extends over 14 amino acids. Trimming removed 5 bases from V and 3 bases from J; junction bases left unmatched: 4. Germline CDR1 is ENHRY and CDR2 is SYGVKD. The CDR3 bases are TGTGCCATCAGTAGGGACAGCTTCAATCAGCCCCAGCATTTT. Protein product: CAISRDSFNQPQHF.

The chain uses TRBV5-1 and TRBJ2-4; D is possibly TRBD2 (6 bases). V was shortened by 3 bases and J by 8 bases, with 15 bases between the two germline ends. Germline V gives CDR1 SGHRS, CDR2 YFSETQ. CDR3 length equals 14 residues. As DNA, the CDR3 is TGCGCCAGCAGCTCAGGCTCGGGGGTAGACATTCAGTACTTC. As protein: CASSSGSGVDIQYF.

V gene TRBV6-2 or TRBV6-3 combines with J gene TRBJ2-5; D is perhaps TRBD2 (5 bases). V dropped 1 base and J dropped 5 bases, with 8 bases sitting between them. Germline assignment: CDR1 MNHEY and CDR2 SVGEGT. The length of the CDR3 is 13 residues. DNA of the CDR3: TGTGCCAGCAGTTACTGGCGGGCGGAGACCCAGTACTTC. It translates to CASSYWRAETQYF.

This clonotype came up many times. The V gene is TRBV4-1, the J gene TRBJ1-5; no firm D call. This CDR3 region has 16 residues. Germline lookup yields CDR1 MGHRA and CDR2 YSYEKL. V dropped 1 base and J dropped 0 bases, with 10 bases sitting between them. The CDR3 loop reads CASSQVQVGSNQPQHF. The DNA of the CDR3 is TGCGCCAGCAGCCAAGTTCAAGTCGGTAGCAATCAGCCCCAGCATTTT.